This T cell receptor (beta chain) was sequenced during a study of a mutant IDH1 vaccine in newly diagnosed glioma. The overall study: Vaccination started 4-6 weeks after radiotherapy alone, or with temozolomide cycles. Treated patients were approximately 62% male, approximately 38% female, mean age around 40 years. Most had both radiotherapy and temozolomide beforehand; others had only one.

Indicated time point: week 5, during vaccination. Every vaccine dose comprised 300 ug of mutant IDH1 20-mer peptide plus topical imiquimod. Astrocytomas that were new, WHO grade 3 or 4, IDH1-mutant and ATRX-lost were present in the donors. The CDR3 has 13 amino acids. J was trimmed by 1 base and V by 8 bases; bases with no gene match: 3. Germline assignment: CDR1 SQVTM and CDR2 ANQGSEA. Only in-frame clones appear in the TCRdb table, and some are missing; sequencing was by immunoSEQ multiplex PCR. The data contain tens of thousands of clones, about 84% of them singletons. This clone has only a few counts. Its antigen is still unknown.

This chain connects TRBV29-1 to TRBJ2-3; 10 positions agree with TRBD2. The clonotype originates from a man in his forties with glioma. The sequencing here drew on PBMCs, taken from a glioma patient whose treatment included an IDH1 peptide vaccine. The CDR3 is CSFLAGGTDTQYF. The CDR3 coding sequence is TGCAGCTTCCTAGCGGGGGGCACAGATACGCAGTATTTT.